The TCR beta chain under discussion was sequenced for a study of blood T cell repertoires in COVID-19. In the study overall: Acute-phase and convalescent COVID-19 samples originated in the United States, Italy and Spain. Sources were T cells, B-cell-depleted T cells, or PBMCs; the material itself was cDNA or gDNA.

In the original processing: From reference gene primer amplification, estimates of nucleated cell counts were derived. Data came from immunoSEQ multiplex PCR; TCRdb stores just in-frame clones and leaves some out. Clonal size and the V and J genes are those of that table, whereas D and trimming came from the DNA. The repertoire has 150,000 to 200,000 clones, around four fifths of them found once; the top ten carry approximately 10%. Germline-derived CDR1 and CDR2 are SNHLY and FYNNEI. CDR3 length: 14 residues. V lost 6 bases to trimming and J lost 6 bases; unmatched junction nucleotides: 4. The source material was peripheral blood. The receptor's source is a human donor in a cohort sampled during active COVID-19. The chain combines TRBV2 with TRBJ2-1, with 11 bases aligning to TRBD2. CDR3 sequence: CASRQTSGVNEQFF. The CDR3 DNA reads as TGTGCCAGCAGGCAGACTAGCGGGGTCAATGAGCAGTTCTTC.